The 22 T cell receptor beta chains given below trace back to one sample, sequenced in a study of identical twins. TCRdb reprocessed the 5' RACE reads with MiXCR, giving one entry per CDR3 protein. The table has 1.5 million to 2 million distinct CDR3 sequences, more than 30% seen once. Sample: cord blood. The receptors were gathered from a newborn girl in good health.

This clonotype was picked up many times. The rearrangement uses TRBV5-1 and TRBJ2-3; D might be TRBD2 (6 bases). V shed 7 bases and J shed 3 bases, with 12 bases lying between them. This CDR3 region has 13 residues. From germline, CDR1 is SGHRS and CDR2 YFSETQ. The CDR3 nucleotides read TGCGCCAGCGGGTTAGCGGAAACAGATACGCAGTATTTT. Encoded protein: CASGLAETDTQYF.

The V call is TRBV20-1, the J call TRBJ2-5; 12 nucleotides align to TRBD2. The CDR3 contains 14 residues. Germline V gives CDR1 DFQATT, CDR2 SNEGSKA (reference sequence). Trimming removed 4 bases from V and 11 bases from J; junction bases left unmatched: 11. The CDR3 sequence is CSAKGLAGGVEQYF. CDR3 bases: TGCAGTGCTAAGGGACTAGCGGGTGGGGTAGAGCAGTACTTC.

The sample holds a few counts of this clonotype. The genes are TRBV20-1 and TRBJ2-1, with TRBD2 identical over 15 bases. CDR3 length: 15 residues. V shed 5 bases and J 6 bases; nucleotides not matched to a gene: 5. Germline CDR1 and CDR2: DFQATT and SNEGSKA (reference sequence). The CDR3 spells CSAWTSGRAPNEQFF. CDR3 sequence (DNA): TGCAGTGCTTGGACTAGCGGGAGGGCTCCCAATGAGCAGTTCTTC.

The rearrangement links TRBV12-3 or TRBV12-4 to TRBJ2-3, with 14 nucleotides matching TRBD2. The CDR3 contains 18 residues. V lost 3 bases, J lost 1 base, and 6 bases stayed unmatched. Written as DNA, the CDR3 is TGTGCCAGCAGTTTTGGGACTAGCGGGGGTCGAGGCACAGATACGCAGTATTTT. It encodes CASSFGTSGGRGTDTQYF.

V and J are TRBV27 and TRBJ2-5; 10 nucleotides agree with TRBD2. CDR3 size: 15 residues. Germline CDR1 and CDR2: MNHEY and SMNVEV (reference sequence). Losses at the gene ends were 4 bases for V and 4 bases for J; bases not matched to a gene: 6. The CDR3 region is CASSSLAGVAETQYF. Here the CDR3 DNA reads TGTGCCAGCAGTTCGCTAGCGGGGGTAGCAGAGACCCAGTACTTC.

In regard to this clonotype: A read error may produce the germline difference seen at one junction end. The chain links TRBV3-1 to TRBJ1-1, with D possibly being TRBD1 (5 bases). This CDR3 is 16 amino acids long. CDR1 is LGHDT, CDR2 YNNKEL, per germline (reference sequence). The CDR3 coding sequence is TGTGGCAGCAGCGATTATGGGGCGATGATGAACACTGAAGCTTTCTTT. It translates to CGSSDYGAMMNTEAFF.

This clonotype was seen a few times. This sequence joins TRBV4-2 and TRBJ2-1; D unclear. Germline CDR1 and CDR2: LGHNA and YNFKEQ. The germline V and J ends were trimmed by 1 base and 6 bases, with 7 bases remaining between them. This CDR3 contains 13 residues. The CDR3 here is CASSQGPRNEQFF. The CDR3 coding sequence is TGTGCCAGCAGCCAAGGGCCGCGCAATGAGCAGTTCTTC.

This clonotype showed up just a few times. The chain joins TRBV24-1 to TRBJ2-1; 10 nucleotides match TRBD2. Losses at the gene ends were 4 bases for V and 13 bases for J; bases not matched to a gene: 6. This CDR3 has 13 residues. The germline V gene encodes CDR1 KGHDR and CDR2 SFDVKD. Here the CDR3 DNA reads TGTGCCACCAGTGACACTAGCGGGAACAGCCAGTTCTTC. It encodes CATSDTSGNSQFF.

The chain is built from TRBV24-1 and TRBJ2-2; D remains ambiguous. V was shortened by 4 bases and J by 2 bases, with 13 bases between the two germline ends. The CDR3 runs 16 residues. CDR1 and CDR2 from the germline V gene are KGHDR and SFDVKD. The CDR3 nucleotides are TGTGCCACCAGTGACGGACGACGGATTAACACCGGGGAGCTGTTTTTT. This translates into CATSDGRRINTGELFF.

The chain carries TRBV24-1 and TRBJ2-7, with D maybe TRBD1 (6 bases). The CDR3 extends over 14 amino acids. Trimming stripped 4 bases from V and 2 bases from J, with 11 bases between. Germline assignment: CDR1 KGHDR and CDR2 SFDVKD. CDR3 residues: CATSDPRDTYEQYF. As DNA, the CDR3 is TGTGCCACCAGTGACCCCCGGGACACCTACGAGCAGTACTTC.

The chain employs TRBV20-1 and TRBJ2-7; tentatively, D is TRBD1 or TRBD2 (5 bases each). V was clipped by 2 bases and J by 7 bases, with 15 bases between them. Germline-derived CDR1 and CDR2 are DFQATT and SNEGSKA (reference sequence). The CDR3 is 13 amino acids. The CDR3 spells CSARSPMGTEQYF. DNA of the CDR3: TGCAGTGCTAGATCCCCAATGGGGACGGAGCAGTACTTC.

V usage is TRBV27 and J usage is TRBJ2-7; unclear D gene. The V gene lost 3 bases and the J gene lost 3 bases, with 15 bases spanning the gap. Looked up from germline, CDR1 is MNHEY and CDR2 is SMNVEV (reference sequence). This CDR3 spans 15 amino acids. The DNA for the CDR3 is TGTGCCAGCAGTTTCCGGCCCTCCACCCACTACGAGCAGTACTTC. Its protein product is CASSFRPSTHYEQYF.

V and J are TRBV20-1 and TRBJ2-2, with TRBD2 matching over 11 bases. Germline loops: CDR1 DFQATT, CDR2 SNEGSKA (reference sequence). The CDR3 has 14 residues. The trim removed 6 bases at V and 3 bases at J, leaving 3 bases unmatched. The CDR3 nucleotides are TGCAGTGCGAGTAGCGGGGGGGACACCGGGGAGCTGTTTTTT. It specifies CSASSGGDTGELFF.

V gene TRBV10-3 combines with J gene TRBJ2-1; weak D call: TRBD2 (5 bases). The J call may not be correct, given that the DNA end is closer to TRBJ2-7. Per germline, CDR1 ENHRY and CDR2 SYGVKD. The CDR3 has 14 residues. The DNA for the CDR3 is TGTGCCATCAGGGCCGGGATTTCCTACAATGAGCAGTACTTC. It translates to CAIRAGISYNEQYF.

V gene TRBV2 combines with J gene TRBJ1-5; D is unclear. CDR3 size: 16 residues. CDR1 SNHLY and CDR2 FYNNEI come from the germline V gene. V shed 3 bases and J shed 8 bases, with 20 bases lying between them. The CDR3 DNA is TGTGCCAGCAGTGACCCCCCCGGCCCGGGAGAAGAGCCCCAGCATTTT. It is translated as CASSDPPGPGEEPQHF. The whole variable domain, remainder taken from reference TRBV2 and TRBJ1-5, is EPEVTQTPSHQVTQMGQEVILRCVPISNHLYFYWYRQILGQKVEFLVSFYNNEISEKSEIFDDQFSVERPDGSNFTLKIRSTKLEDSAMYFCASSDPPGPGEEPQHFGDGTRLSIL.

The chain combines TRBV21-1 with TRBJ1-2. TRBV21-1 counts as a pseudogene. The CDR3 extends over 15 amino acids. CDR3 coding DNA: TGTGCCAGCAGCAGCCTCGGGCCCCTCCGTAGGGGCTACACCTTC. This gives the protein CASSSLGPLRRGYTF.

This clonotype was detected only once. The rearrangement joins TRBV12-3 or TRBV12-4 to TRBJ2-1; no reliable D call. The CDR3 runs 16 residues. The germline V and J ends were trimmed by 3 bases and 6 bases, with 18 bases remaining between them. The chain's CDR3 is CASSFNPGSRANEQFF. The CDR3 bases are TGTGCCAGCAGTTTTAATCCGGGTAGTCGGGCCAATGAGCAGTTCTTC.

This chain joins TRBV10-3 and TRBJ1-1; D perhaps matches TRBD1 (5 bases). This CDR3 comprises 13 residues. Trimming stripped 6 bases from V and 2 bases from J, with 10 bases between. The germline CDR1 and CDR2 sequences are ENHRY and SYGVKD. The DNA of the CDR3 is TGTGCCATCAGATCCCGGGACAACACTGAAGCTTTCTTT. The encoded protein is CAIRSRDNTEAFF.

This chain links TRBV12-3 or TRBV12-4 with TRBJ1-1; D call uncertain. The length of the CDR3 is 12 residues. V lost 3 bases, J lost 7 bases, and 9 bases lay in between. The CDR3 DNA reads TGTGCCAGCAGTTTTGACAACGGTGAAGCTTTCTTT. Its protein is CASSFDNGEAFF.

This clonotype was observed a handful of times. The genes are TRBV29-1 and TRBJ1-1; D is unresolved. Trimming left V 0 bases short and J 6 bases short, with 8 bases between. Germline loops: CDR1 SQVTM, CDR2 ANQGSEA. This CDR3 region has 12 residues. This chain's CDR3 is CSVEDWGAEAFF. Here the CDR3 DNA reads TGCAGCGTTGAAGATTGGGGAGCTGAAGCTTTCTTT.

This clonotype was observed a few times. The V gene is TRBV29-1, the J gene TRBJ2-3; 14 nucleotides agree with TRBD2. This CDR3 has 16 amino acids. The germline V gene encodes CDR1 SQVTM and CDR2 ANQGSEA. V trimming: 6 bases; J trimming: 4 bases; junction bases outside the gene matches: 9. In nucleotides, the CDR3 is TGCAGCGTGGCCGGGACTAGCGGGAGAGTCGCAGATACGCAGTATTTT. Protein sequence: CSVAGTSGRVADTQYF.

This clonotype was observed a few times. V gene TRBV20-1 combines with J gene TRBJ1-5; D unclear. Per germline, CDR1 DFQATT and CDR2 SNEGSKA (reference sequence). The CDR3 contains 13 residues. Between the trimmed V and J ends, which lost 3 bases and 10 bases, there was a span of 16 bases. Written as DNA, the CDR3 is TGCAGTGCTAGGATAACAGACGCATCTCCCCAGCATTTT. This sequence encodes CSARITDASPQHF.